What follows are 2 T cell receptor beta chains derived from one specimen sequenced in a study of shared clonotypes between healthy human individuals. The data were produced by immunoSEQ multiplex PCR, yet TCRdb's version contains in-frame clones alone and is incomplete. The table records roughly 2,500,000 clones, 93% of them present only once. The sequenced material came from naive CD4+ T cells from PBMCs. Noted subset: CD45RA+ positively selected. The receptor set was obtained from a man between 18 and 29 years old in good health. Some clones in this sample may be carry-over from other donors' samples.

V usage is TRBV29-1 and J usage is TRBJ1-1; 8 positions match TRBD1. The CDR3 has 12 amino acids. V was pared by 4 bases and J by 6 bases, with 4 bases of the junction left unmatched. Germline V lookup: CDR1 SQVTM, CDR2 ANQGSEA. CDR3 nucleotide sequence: TGCAGCGTTGTCAGGGGGCTGGCTGAAGCTTTCTTT. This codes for CSVVRGLAEAFF.

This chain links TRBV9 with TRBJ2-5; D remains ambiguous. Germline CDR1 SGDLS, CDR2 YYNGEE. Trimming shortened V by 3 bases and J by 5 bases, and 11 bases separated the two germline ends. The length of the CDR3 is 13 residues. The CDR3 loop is CASSADLAETQYF. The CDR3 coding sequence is TGTGCCAGCAGCGCCGATTTGGCGGAGACCCAGTACTTC.